Detailed here is one TCR beta chain. This sample was included in a study of blood T cell repertoires in COVID-19. Study information: In each case, the material was cDNA or gDNA derived from T cells, B-cell-depleted T cells, or PBMCs.

The CDR3 runs to 17 residues. Germline V gives CDR1 WSHSY, CDR2 SAAADI. Trimming cost V 3 bases and J 1 base; bases outside gene matches: 11. In the authors' workflow: Amplification of reference gene primers was used by the study to estimate nucleated cell counts. Measured with immunoSEQ multiplex PCR; TCRdb has only the in-frame clones, and not every one. That table furnishes V, J and clone size, whereas the DNA furnished D and trimming. Here the sample spans under 70,000 clones, about 86% being singletons. The chain joins TRBV10-2 to TRBJ2-5; TRBD1 aligns across 7 bases. What was sequenced was peripheral blood. The TCR was taken from a woman between 55 and 75 years old with COVID-19, enrolled during active disease. The CDR3 loop is CASSDRGFSGGQETQYF. In nucleotides, the CDR3 is TGCGCCAGCAGTGATCGGGGCTTCTCAGGGGGCCAAGAGACCCAGTACTTC.